This T cell receptor (beta chain) comes out of a study of response to subunit inactivated influenza vaccine. One entry per CDR3 protein results from TCRdb running MiXCR on the RT-PCR reads. The table has some 550,000 distinct CDR3 sequences, around 25% seen once. Deletions cut 1 base from V and 8 bases from J, with 14 bases between. Germline lookup yields CDR1 SGHDN and CDR2 FVKESK. The CDR3 length is 14 residues. The same data also contributed to another study, on T cells expressing NK-cell markers. That investigation notes: Making the TCR beta cDNA relied on 5'RACE template switching with UMIs. The CD3+CD56-NKG2C+ fraction of a handful of donors was likewise dominated by these clonotypes.

The sequence was obtained from a man aged 45-65 years who received an inactivated influenza vaccine. The V and J genes are TRBV14 and TRBJ1-2; D is uncertain. The sample was CD4+ T cells sorted from PBMCs, taken 11 to 12 days after vaccination. CDR3 DNA sequence: TGTGCCAGCAGCCAAGTAGACCGAGCGGGAGGCTACACCTTC. It translates to CASSQVDRAGGYTF.